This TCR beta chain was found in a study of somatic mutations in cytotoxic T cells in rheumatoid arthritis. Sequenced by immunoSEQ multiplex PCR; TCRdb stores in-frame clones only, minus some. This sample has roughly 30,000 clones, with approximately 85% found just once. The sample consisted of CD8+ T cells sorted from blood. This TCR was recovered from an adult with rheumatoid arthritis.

The DNA for the CDR3 is TGTGCCAGCAGCGGGACGGGACAGCACGACGGCTCCTACAATGAGCAGTTCTTC. It is translated as CASSGTGQHDGSYNEQFF. The J gene is TRBJ2-1, the V gene TRBV5-6, with 7 bases aligning to TRBD1. V lost 4 bases to trimming and J lost 0 bases; unmatched junction nucleotides: 13. The germline CDR1 and CDR2 sequences are SGHDT and YYEEEE. There are 18 residues in the CDR3.